The rows below give T cell receptor beta chains drawn from one sample of a study of cytomegalovirus exposure and HLA in healthy donors. The data were produced by immunoSEQ multiplex PCR, yet TCRdb's version contains in-frame clones alone and is incomplete. The table records 100,000 or so clones, around 63% of them present only once. Sample: PBMCs. Receptors were obtained from a man in his thirties or forties in good health and CMV-seronegative. The CDR3 runs from the conserved cysteine through the conserved F or W. The D gene is left open where the match is weak. Not all rows give a size; the values are once, few, many and, for expanded clones, a class.

- TRBJ2-5 TRBV28 TRBD1 TGTGTCAGCAGTTCGGGACAGGGAAGGGAGACCCAGTACTTC CVSSSGQGRETQYF
- TRBJ2-3 TRBV9 TRBD2 TGTGCCAGCAGCGTAGTAGCAGGACTAGCGGGAGTCTCCACAGATACGCAGTATTTT CASSVVAGLAGVSTDTQYF
- TRBJ2-1 TRBV19 - TGTGCCAGTAGTAGCGCGGGTTGGGGATTATCCTACAATGAGCAGTTCTTC CASSSAGWGLSYNEQFF
- TRBJ2-2 TRBV27 - TGTGCCAGCAGTTGGACATCGAACACCGGGGAGCTGTTTTTT CASSWTSNTGELFF
once TRBJ2-5 TRBV6-5 - TGTGCCAGCAGGAACACAGGCGGCGGAGAGACCCAGTACTTC CASRNTGGGETQYF
- TRBJ2-5 TRBV30 TRBD2 TGTGCCTGGAGTGTATTCAGGAGCGGGAGAAAAGAGACCCAGTACTTC CAWSVFRSGRKETQYF
- TRBJ1-2 TRBV12-2 - TGTGCAAGTCGCTTTATTCGACAGACCCTTACCTATGGCTACACCTTC CASRFIRQTLTYGYTF
few TRBJ1-2 TRBV5-1 TRBD1 TGCGCCAGCAGCCCCCAAGTAGGGGGCGGCTACACCTTC CASSPQVGGGYTF
- TRBJ2-6 TRBV7-9 TRBD1 TGTGCCAGCAGCCCCGGACAGGGGGCGATCTCTGGGGCCAACGTCCTGACTTTC CASSPGQGAISGANVLTF
- TRBJ2-3 TRBV7-2 TRBD1 TGTGCCAGCAGCGGACAGGGGGCAGATACGCAGTATTTT CASSGQGADTQYF
- TRBJ2-3 TRBV2 - TGTGCCAGCAGTGAAGACAGATCCACAGATACGCAGTATTTT CASSEDRSTDTQYF
- TRBJ2-2 TRBV5-1 - TGCGCCAGCAGCTTGGACTCTATCTACACCGGGGAGCTGTTTTTT CASSLDSIYTGELFF